Included here is one T cell receptor (beta chain) sequence, with context. By sample share, this clonotype is medium-sized (0.01 to 0.1%). Its recognized antigen is unknown. No much larger clone exists at a distance of one base, and base qualities are not known. To synthesize cDNA, template-switch 5'RACE was performed with a primer carrying a 10-nucleotide random unique molecular identifier so that each TCR transcript was tagged. Each sequencing run produced over 170 million TCR-beta sequences covering 15-18 subjects. Total RNA was extracted with the RNeasy kit. TCR-beta VDJ regions were amplified with primers for the TCR constant region and the 5'RACE anchor, using the KAPA Real-time Library Amplification kit. A first PCR added sample indexes and Illumina adaptors, after which a second PCR increased the library yield. After Ampure bead purification, the roughly 650 bp TCR product was size-selected on a 2% E-gel SizeSelection system. Before pooling, libraries had their quality checked on a Bioanalyzer, their concentration measured with Qubit, and their quantity determined with the Kapa Library Quantification kit. An Illumina HiSeq 2500 was used to sequence the libraries paired-end at 2 x 150 bp. To increase sequence diversity, roughly 25-31% phiX was spiked into each library pool. Regarding the original processing steps: The quality-filtered reads were processed with the UMI-based MiGEC pipeline, whose error correction step removed more than 85% of the raw TCR sequences. IMGT germline references were used for alignment of VDJ genes, and clonotypes were defined by a unique CDR3 amino acid sequence together with V-J genes. Clonal expansion, Shannon diversity, and CDR3 relatedness (CalcPairwiseDistances, ClusterSamples) were evaluated with VDJtools, and phylogenetic trees were built with CLCbio workbench. Clones with at least 8 unique UMIs were defined as expanded, with this threshold being based on coefficient-of-variation modelling across technical triplicates. The public sequencing data were trimmed at Q25 with fastp and processed into clonotypes with MiXCR by TCRdb, which kept only in-frame beta chains. Each CDR3 protein gets just one entry, which takes the most common genes and DNA from the rows behind it. TCRdb, not the authors, supplied the V and J calls. For this sample the table gives about 49,000 distinct CDR3 sequences, of which approximately 9.2% were detected only once. 1.9% of the sample is in the top ten clones.

The sample's time point label is to be understood as: longitudinal time-point 3. Blood bank volunteers in Maryland, USA served as the healthy controls. For unsorted PBMC libraries, 2 million PBMCs were used after storage in RNAlater at -80 degrees C until RNA extraction. Peripheral blood was subjected to Ficoll-Hypaque density gradient centrifugation to isolate PBMCs, which were then cryopreserved in liquid nitrogen. The CDR3 sequence holds 16 residues, the cysteine and phenylalanine included. Of all the DNA, just the CDR3 is kept, 48 bases in frame from base 1. The germline V end is reduced by 1 base and the J end by 2 bases; junction bases left unmatched: 8. CDR1 and CDR2 (DFQATT, SNEGSKA) derive from the germline V gene (reference sequence). The data were obtained in a study of neurological immune-mediated disorders (dated by TCRdb to the late 2010s). Notes on the research overall: Peripheral blood TCR-beta repertoires from patients with HTLV-I-associated myelopathy (HAM/TSP), patients with multiple sclerosis, and healthy controls were compared in the study using UMI-based sequencing. The approximately 98 TCR-beta libraries included longitudinal samples, technical triplicates and paired sorted CD4+ and CD8+ T-cell subsets alongside PBMC samples. Longitudinal HAM/TSP and healthy donors had 3 time-points each (about 3-40 month intervals). The cohort included about 66 subjects: about 15 with HAM/TSP, about 34 with multiple sclerosis, and roughly 20 healthy controls.

Overall results and qualifications from the work: The highest TCR clonal expansion was observed in HAM/TSP patients, whereas the lowest was observed in MS patients, even when compared with healthy controls. No identical CDR3 amino acid sequences were found to be shared among expanded clones across subjects, suggesting that TCR-beta repertoires were private in all groups.

Sample: PBMCs. The sequence came from a woman in her 40s in good health. In this chain, TRBV20-1 is recombined with TRBJ2-5; TRBD1 agrees with 9 junctional bases. The CDR3 region reads CSARALTGGGQETQYF. In nucleotides, the sequence is TGCAGTGCTAGAGCTTTAACAGGGGGCGGACAAGAGACCCAGTACTTC.